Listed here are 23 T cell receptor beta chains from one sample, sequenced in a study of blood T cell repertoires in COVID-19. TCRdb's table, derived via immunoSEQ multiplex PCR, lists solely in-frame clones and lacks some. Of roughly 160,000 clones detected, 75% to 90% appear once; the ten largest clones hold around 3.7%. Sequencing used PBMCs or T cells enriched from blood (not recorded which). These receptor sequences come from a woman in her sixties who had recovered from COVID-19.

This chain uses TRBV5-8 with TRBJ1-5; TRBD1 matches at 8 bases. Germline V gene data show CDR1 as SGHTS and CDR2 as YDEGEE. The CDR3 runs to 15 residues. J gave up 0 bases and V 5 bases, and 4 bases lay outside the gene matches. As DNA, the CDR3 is TGTGCCAGCAGAGGTGGACAGGGTAGCAATCAGCCCCAGCATTTT. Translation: CASRGGQGSNQPQHF.

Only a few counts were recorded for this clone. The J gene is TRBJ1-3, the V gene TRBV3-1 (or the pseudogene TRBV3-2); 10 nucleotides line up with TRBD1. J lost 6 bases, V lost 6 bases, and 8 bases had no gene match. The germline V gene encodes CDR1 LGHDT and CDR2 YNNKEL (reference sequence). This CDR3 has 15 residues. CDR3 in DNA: TGTGCCAGCAGGCTTTCCGGGACAGGGGAAAACACCATATATTTT. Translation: CASRLSGTGENTIYF.

DNA of the CDR3: TGTGCCAGCAGCTTGAAGCCAGAGGACCAAGAGACCCAGTACTTC. It encodes CASSLKPEDQETQYF. The rearrangement joins TRBV11-2 to TRBJ2-5; D is unclear. Germline CDR1 reads SGHAT; CDR2 reads FQNNGV. V was clipped by 3 bases and J by 0 bases, with 11 bases between them. There are 15 residues in the CDR3.

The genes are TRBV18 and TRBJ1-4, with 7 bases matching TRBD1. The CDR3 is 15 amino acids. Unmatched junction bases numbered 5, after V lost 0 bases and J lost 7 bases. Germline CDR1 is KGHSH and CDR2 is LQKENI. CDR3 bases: TGTGCCAGCTCACCACCGGAGGGGGCGCGTGAAAAACTGTTTTTT. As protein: CASSPPEGAREKLFF.

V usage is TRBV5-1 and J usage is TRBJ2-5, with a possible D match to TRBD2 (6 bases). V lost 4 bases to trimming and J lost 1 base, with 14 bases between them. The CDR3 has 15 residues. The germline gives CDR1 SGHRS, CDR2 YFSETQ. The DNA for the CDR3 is TGCGCCAGCAGCCGGAGGGTGGGGGTCCAAGAGACCCAGTACTTC. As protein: CASSRRVGVQETQYF.

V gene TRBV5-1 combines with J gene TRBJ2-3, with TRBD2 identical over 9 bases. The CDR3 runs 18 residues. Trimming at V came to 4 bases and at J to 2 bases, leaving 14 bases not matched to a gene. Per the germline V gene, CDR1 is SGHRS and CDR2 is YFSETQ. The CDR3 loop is CASSHPSASGVITDTQYF. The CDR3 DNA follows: TGCGCCAGCAGCCACCCGTCGGCTAGCGGGGTAATCACAGATACGCAGTATTTT.

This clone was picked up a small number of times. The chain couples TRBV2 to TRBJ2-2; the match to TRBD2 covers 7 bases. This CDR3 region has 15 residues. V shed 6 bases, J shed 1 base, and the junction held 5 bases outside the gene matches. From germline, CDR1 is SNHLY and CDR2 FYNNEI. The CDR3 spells CASRQGLGNTGELFF. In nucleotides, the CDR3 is TGTGCCAGCAGGCAAGGACTAGGGAACACCGGGGAGCTGTTTTTT.

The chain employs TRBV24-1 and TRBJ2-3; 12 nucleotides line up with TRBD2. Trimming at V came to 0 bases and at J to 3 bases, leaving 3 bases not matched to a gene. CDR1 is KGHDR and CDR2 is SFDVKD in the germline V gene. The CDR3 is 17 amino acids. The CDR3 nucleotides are TGTGCCACCAGTGATTTGGGGGGGACTAGCGGGACAGATACGCAGTATTTT. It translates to CATSDLGGTSGTDTQYF.

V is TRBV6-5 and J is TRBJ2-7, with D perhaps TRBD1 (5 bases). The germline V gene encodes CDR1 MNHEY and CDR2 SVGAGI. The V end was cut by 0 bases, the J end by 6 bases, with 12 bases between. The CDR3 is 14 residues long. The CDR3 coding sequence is TGTGCCAGCAGTTACTCGGTCCCAAGGGGCGAGCAGTACTTC. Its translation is CASSYSVPRGEQYF.

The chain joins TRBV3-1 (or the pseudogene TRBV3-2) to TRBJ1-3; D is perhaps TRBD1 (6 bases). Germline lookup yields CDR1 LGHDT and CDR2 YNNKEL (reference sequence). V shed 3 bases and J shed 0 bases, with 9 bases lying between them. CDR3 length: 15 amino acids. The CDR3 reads CASSQTGNSGNTIYF. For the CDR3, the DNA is TGTGCCAGCAGCCAGACAGGCAACTCTGGAAACACCATATATTTT.

The CDR3 loop reads CASSIAQAVDGYTF. The DNA for the CDR3 is TGTGCCAGTAGTATCGCGCAGGCCGTTGATGGCTACACCTTC. The V gene is TRBV19, the J gene TRBJ1-2; D is undetermined. Trimming shortened V by 3 bases and J by 6 bases, and 14 bases separated the two germline ends. CDR3 length: 14 residues. CDR1 LNHDA and CDR2 SQIVND come from the germline V gene (reference sequence).

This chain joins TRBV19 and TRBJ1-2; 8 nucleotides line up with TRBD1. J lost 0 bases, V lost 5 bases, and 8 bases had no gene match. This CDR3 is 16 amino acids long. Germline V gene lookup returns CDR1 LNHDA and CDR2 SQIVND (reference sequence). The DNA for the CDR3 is TGTGCCAGTAGTGGAAGGGACAGGACTCCTAACTATGGCTACACCTTC. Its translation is CASSGRDRTPNYGYTF. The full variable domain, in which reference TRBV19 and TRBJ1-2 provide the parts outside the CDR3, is DGGITQSPKYLFRKEGQNVTLSCEQNLNHDAMYWYRQDPGQGLRLIYYSQIVNDFQKGDIAEGYSVSREKKESFPLTVTSAQKNPTAFYLCASSGRDRTPNYGYTFGSGTRLTVV.

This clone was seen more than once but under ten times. CDR3 residues: CASGRSYSYTF. CDR3 nucleotides: TGTGCCAGCGGTAGAAGTTATAGCTACACCTTC. This rearrangement joins TRBV12-3 or TRBV12-4 to TRBJ1-2; D not resolved. V shed 8 bases and J shed 9 bases, with 13 bases lying between them. The CDR3 length is 11 residues.

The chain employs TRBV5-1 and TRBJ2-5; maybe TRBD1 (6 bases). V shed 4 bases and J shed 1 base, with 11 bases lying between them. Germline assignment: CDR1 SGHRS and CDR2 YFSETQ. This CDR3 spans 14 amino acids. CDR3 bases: TGCGCCAGCAGCCCAGGGACAATCCAAGAGACCCAGTACTTC. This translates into CASSPGTIQETQYF.

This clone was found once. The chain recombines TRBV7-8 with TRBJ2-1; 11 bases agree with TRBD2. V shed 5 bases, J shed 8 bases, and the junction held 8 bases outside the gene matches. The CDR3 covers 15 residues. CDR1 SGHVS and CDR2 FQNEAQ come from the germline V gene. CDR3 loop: CASSQTSGASHEQFF. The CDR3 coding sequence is TGTGCCAGCAGCCAGACTAGCGGGGCTTCCCATGAGCAGTTCTTC.

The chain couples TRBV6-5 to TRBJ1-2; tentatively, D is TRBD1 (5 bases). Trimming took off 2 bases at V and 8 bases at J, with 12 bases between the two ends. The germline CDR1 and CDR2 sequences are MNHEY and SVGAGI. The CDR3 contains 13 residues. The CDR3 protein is CASSYRGNQGYTF. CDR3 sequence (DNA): TGTGCCAGCAGTTACCGGGGGAACCAGGGCTACACCTTC.

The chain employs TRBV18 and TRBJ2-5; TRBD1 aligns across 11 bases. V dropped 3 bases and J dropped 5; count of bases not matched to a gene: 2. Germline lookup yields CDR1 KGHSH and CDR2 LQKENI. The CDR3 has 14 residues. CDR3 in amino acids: CASSPRTGGETQYF. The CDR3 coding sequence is TGTGCCAGCTCACCCAGGACAGGGGGCGAGACCCAGTACTTC.

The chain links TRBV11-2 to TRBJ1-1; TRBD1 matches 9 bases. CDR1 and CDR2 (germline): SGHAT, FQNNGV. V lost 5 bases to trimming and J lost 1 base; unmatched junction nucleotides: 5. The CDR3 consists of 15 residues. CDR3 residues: CASSHWTGANTEAFF. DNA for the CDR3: TGTGCCAGCAGCCACTGGACAGGGGCGAACACTGAAGCTTTCTTT.

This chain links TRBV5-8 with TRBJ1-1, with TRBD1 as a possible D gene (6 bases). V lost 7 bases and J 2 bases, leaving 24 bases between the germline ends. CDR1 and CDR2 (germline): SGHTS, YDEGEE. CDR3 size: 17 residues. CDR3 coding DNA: TGTGCCAGCCGTCAAAGGTGGGGGCTCATTGTCAACACTGAAGCTTTCTTT. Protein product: CASRQRWGLIVNTEAFF.

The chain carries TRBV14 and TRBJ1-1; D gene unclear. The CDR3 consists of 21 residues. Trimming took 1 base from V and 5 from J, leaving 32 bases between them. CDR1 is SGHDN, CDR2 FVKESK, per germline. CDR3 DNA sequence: TGTGCCAGCAGCCAAGGAACCCCGACCCTCGGTCGAGGCCCTGGAAGGACTGAAGCTTTCTTT. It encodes CASSQGTPTLGRGPGRTEAFF.

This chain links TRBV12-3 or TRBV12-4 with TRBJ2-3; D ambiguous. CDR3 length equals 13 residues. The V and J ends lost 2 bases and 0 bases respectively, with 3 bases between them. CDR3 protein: CASSLRSTDTQYF. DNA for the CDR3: TGTGCCAGCAGTTTACGGAGCACAGATACGCAGTATTTT.

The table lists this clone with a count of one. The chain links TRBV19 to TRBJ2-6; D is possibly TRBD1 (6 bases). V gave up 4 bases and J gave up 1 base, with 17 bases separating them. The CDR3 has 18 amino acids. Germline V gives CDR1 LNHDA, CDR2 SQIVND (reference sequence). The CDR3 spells CASSTPPGARSGANVLTF. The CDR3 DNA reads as TGTGCCAGTAGTACCCCCCCAGGGGCCAGGTCTGGGGCCAACGTCCTGACTTTC.

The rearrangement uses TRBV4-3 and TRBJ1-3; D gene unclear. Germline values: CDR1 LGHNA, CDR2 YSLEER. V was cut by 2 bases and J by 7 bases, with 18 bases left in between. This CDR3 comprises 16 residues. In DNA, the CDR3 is TGCGCCAGCAGCCAATCCCCTGCTGGGCCTGAGAACACCATATATTTT. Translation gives CASSQSPAGPENTIYF.